This note documents a single T cell receptor beta chain sequence. The clone's antigen remains unknown. No qualities accompany the bases; no much larger clone lies one base away. The study profiled bulk TCR beta-chain repertoires in matched peripheral blood, tumor and adjacent normal breast tissue taken from approximately 15 patients with early-stage breast cancer. Before surgery, about 5-10 mL of whole blood was collected into EDTA tubes and then processed within 2 hours. Ficoll-Paque centrifugation in SepMate-50 tubes was used to isolate peripheral blood mononuclear cells. PBMCs were cryopreserved in aliquots of about 2 to 4 million cells in roughly 90% FBS with roughly 10% DMSO and kept in liquid nitrogen. Genomic DNA was extracted with the Qiagen AllPrep DNA/RNA Mini kit. The source of the sample is a study of early stage breast cancer tumors (dated by TCRdb to between 2016 and 2019). A note on the overall study: Of the 15 to 20 invasive breast tumors, roughly 13 were found to be estrogen receptor-positive, progesterone receptor-positive and HER2-negative. Of the approximately twelve ER+/PR+/HER2- tumors, eight were classified as invasive ductal carcinomas and four as invasive lobular carcinomas. The average read coverage per sample was roughly 10-fold. Across all samples, some 2.8 million templates representing 1,097,674 unique clonotypes were detected.

Summary of the overall study and its limitations: Greater similarity was observed between blood and normal breast repertoires than between blood and tumor repertoires, and tumor was distinguished from normal in about 90% of the 16 patients when each tissue was compared with blood. Chain pairing and functional markers such as CD4, CD8 and FOXP3 were not captured by bulk genomic DNA sequencing of unsorted cells. Tumors showed about 2.5-fold higher T cell density and higher clonality than adjacent normal breast tissue. Because the cohort was small, analysis by tumor subtype was not possible. Enriched TCRB sequences shared across patients were found to be mostly commonly generated sequences that were unlikely to play an important role in the tumor microenvironment.

Each sample was amplified in two independent genomic DNA replicates, using around 0.55 ug for blood and about 1.5 ug for tumor or normal breast. Following the manufacturer's instructions, the ImmunoSeq Intro kit was used to carry out TCRB sequencing on genomic DNA. The multiplex PCR ran for roughly 31 cycles using proprietary primers and spike-in control sequences for absolute quantification. Single-end 150-bp reads were used to sequence an 87-bp fragment spanning the CDR3 and the flanking V and J genes. Each lane of an Illumina MiSeq using version 3.0 chemistry carried seven multiplexed samples, with two replicates per sample. The authors' pipeline ran thus. Raw data were processed by the vendor's proprietary pipeline, with both replicates merged into one result per sample. Productive rearrangements sharing the V-gene family, CDR3 amino acid sequence and J-gene segment were defined as clonotypes. Clonality was calculated as 1 minus the normalized Shannon entropy (Pielou evenness) of TCRB abundances. To estimate T cell density, the total number of templates was divided by the number of input cells, which was inferred from the amount of DNA input. Recon with default parameters was used to estimate total repertoire diversity and clonality. A clonotype counted as tumor-enriched if its abundance in tumor exceeded 0.1% and was at least 32-fold higher than its abundance in normal breast. Imported from immuneACCESS, the table was reduced by TCRdb to in-frame sequences with V and J called. These copies leave out some clones; in studies compared against another copy, an unresolved V gene accounts for under half, and the cause of the remainder is not known. V and J calls and clone size come straight from that table; D and trimming were deduced from the DNA. The table for this sample lists almost 55,000 clones; around nine tenths of them were counted only once. Roughly 5% of the sample belongs to the ten largest clones.

V loses 3 bases, J loses 0 bases, and the germline ends lie 12 bases apart. The CDR3 measures 16 amino acids from cysteine to phenylalanine. The retained sequence is limited to the CDR3, 48 bases, with the frame set at the first base. Looking up the germline V gene (reference sequence) yields CDR1 LNHDA and CDR2 SQIVND. Sequencing was carried out using blood. The chain joins TRBV19 to TRBJ2-1; TRBD1 is a possible D gene, resting on 5 matching bases. This receptor was taken from a person aged 65-85 years with breast cancer. CDR3 region: CASSMSQGFSYNEQFF. The sequence in DNA is TGTGCCAGTAGTATGTCGCAGGGATTCTCCTACAATGAGCAGTTCTTC.